What follows are 29 T cell receptor beta chains derived from one specimen sequenced in a study of T cells in Graves' hyperthyroidism and ophthalmopathy. RNA transcripts served as the template for amplifying TCR beta CDR3 regions. The TCR CDR3 first-round RT-PCR relied on the HTBI primer set. TCRdb re-called the multiplex PCR reads through MiXCR, storing one row per CDR3 protein. The sample shows under 350,000 distinct CDR3 sequences, roughly 13% of them seen only once. The sample consisted of blood. All receptors derive from a woman between 35 and 50 years old with Graves' ophthalmopathy.

This clonotype was detected a few times. The gene calls are TRBV2 and TRBJ1-4; D is uncertain. Germline values: CDR1 SNHLY, CDR2 FYNNEI. CDR3 length: 14 amino acids. Between the trimmed V and J ends, which lost 4 bases and 6 bases, there was a span of 12 bases. The CDR3 DNA sequence: TGTGCCAGCAGTGCGACCCCCTCCTATGAAAAACTGTTTTTT. Translation gives CASSATPSYEKLFF.

This clonotype has ten or more counts. As DNA, the CDR3 is TGTGCCAGCAGTTACGGAAGCAGGGATGCCGGCTACACCTTC. Its protein is CASSYGSRDAGYTF. J is TRBJ1-2 and V is TRBV6-5; possibly TRBD1 for D (5 bases). V was trimmed by 2 bases and J by 8 bases, leaving 15 bases between them. Germline lookup yields CDR1 MNHEY and CDR2 SVGAGI. CDR3 length: 14 amino acids.

The chain recombines TRBV7-9 with TRBJ1-2; the D is unclear. Trimming pared 1 base from V and 2 bases from J, leaving 8 bases between. The CDR3 runs to 14 residues. Germline V gene data show CDR1 as SEHNR and CDR2 as FQNEAQ (reference sequence). Here the CDR3 reads CASSLDGANYGYTF. The DNA of the CDR3 is TGTGCCAGCAGCTTAGATGGTGCCAACTATGGCTACACCTTC.

This clonotype appeared many times. The J gene is TRBJ1-2, the V gene TRBV10-2; D not resolved. CDR3 size: 16 residues. Trimming pared 0 bases from V and 6 bases from J, leaving 17 bases between. Germline V gives CDR1 WSHSY, CDR2 SAAADI. CDR3 in DNA: TGCGCCAGCAGTGAGTCGAACTGGGCAGGCAACCATGGCTACACCTTC. Amino acids: CASSESNWAGNHGYTF.

Notes on this clonotype: With a much larger clone just one base away, this may be a read error. The chain employs TRBV25-1 and TRBJ1-5, with D possibly matching TRBD1 (6 bases). CDR1 and CDR2 from the germline V gene are MGHDK and SYGVNS. The CDR3 has 15 residues. CDR3 DNA sequence: TGTGCCAGCAGTGAATCGGAGACAGGAGATCAGCCCCGGCATTTT. It is translated as CASSESETGDQPRHF.

This clonotype has a count of ten or more. This chain links TRBV13 with TRBJ2-1; 9 bases match TRBD1. Trimming removed 5 bases from V and 5 bases from J; junction bases left unmatched: 7. This CDR3 region has 15 residues. Germline V gene lookup returns CDR1 PRHDT and CDR2 FYEKMQ (reference sequence). The CDR3 spells CASSPKGQGNNEQFF. The CDR3 DNA is TGTGCCAGCAGCCCTAAAGGACAGGGGAACAATGAGCAGTTCTTC.

This sequence joins TRBV7-9 and TRBJ2-1, with 8 bases lining up with TRBD1. Germline V gene sequence: CDR1 SEHNR, CDR2 FQNEAQ (reference sequence). This CDR3 contains 20 residues. V lost 6 bases and J lost 5; bases outside the gene matches: 24. The CDR3 loop reads CASRPRLMVPRDRPNNEQFF. CDR3 bases: TGTGCCAGCAGGCCCCGGCTGATGGTCCCCCGGGACAGGCCCAACAATGAGCAGTTCTTC.

This clonotype was recorded a few times. The chain couples TRBV20-1 to TRBJ1-6; 11 nucleotides align to TRBD1. CDR3 length equals 17 residues. V dropped 2 bases and J dropped 6; count of bases not matched to a gene: 9. Germline V lookup: CDR1 DFQATT, CDR2 SNEGSKA (reference sequence). The CDR3 bases are TGCAGTGCTAGATCATTGGGACAGGGGGATTTTAATTCACCCCTCCACTTT. Translation gives CSARSLGQGDFNSPLHF.

This clonotype was observed at least ten times. V is TRBV7-9 and J is TRBJ2-5; 9 bases fit TRBD2. The germline gives CDR1 SEHNR, CDR2 FQNEAQ (reference sequence). The CDR3 runs to 14 residues. The J segment lost 2 bases and the V segment lost 5 bases, leaving 3 bases of the junction unmatched. CDR3 nucleotide sequence: TGTGCCAGCAGCAATAGCGGGAGTCAAGAGACCCAGTACTTC. Residues: CASSNSGSQETQYF. Full variable domain (rest looked up from reference TRBV7-9 and TRBJ2-5): DTGVSQNPRHKITKRGQNVTFRCDPISEHNRLYWYRQTLGQGPEFLTYFQNEAQLEKSRLLSDRFSAERPKGSFSTLEIQRTEQGDSAMYLCASSNSGSQETQYFGPGTRLLVL.

This clonotype has ten or more counts. This chain joins TRBV24-1 and TRBJ2-1, with 7 positions matching TRBD2. Germline-derived CDR1 and CDR2 are KGHDR and SFDVKD. This CDR3 is 15 amino acids long. The V and J ends lost 4 bases and 6 bases, in that order; junction bases with no gene match: 8. The CDR3 loop is CATSEEVERGNEQFF. CDR3 nucleotides: TGTGCCACCAGTGAGGAGGTGGAGCGGGGCAATGAGCAGTTCTTC.

This clonotype was observed at least ten times. The chain links TRBV19 to TRBJ1-1, with 7 bases identical to TRBD1. This CDR3 contains 12 residues. Looked up from germline, CDR1 is LNHDA and CDR2 is SQIVND (reference sequence). V lost 5 bases, J lost 5 bases, and 2 bases stayed unmatched. CDR3 DNA sequence: TGTGCCAGTAGTGCAGGGGGGACTGAAGCTTTCTTT. Protein product: CASSAGGTEAFF.

In its sample, this clonotype was seen many times. The chain combines TRBV6-1 with TRBJ2-3, with 8 bases that match TRBD2. The J segment lost 1 base and the V segment lost 11 bases, leaving 5 bases of the junction unmatched. CDR1 is MNHNS and CDR2 is SASEGT in the germline V gene. The CDR3 has 13 amino acids. The CDR3 sequence is CALLGGGTDTQYF. CDR3 DNA sequence: TGTGCCTTGCTCGGGGGGGGCACAGATACGCAGTATTTT.

The chain recombines TRBV19 with TRBJ2-5; tentatively, D is TRBD1 (5 bases). From germline, CDR1 is LNHDA and CDR2 SQIVND (reference sequence). This CDR3 region has 14 residues. V was clipped by 3 bases and J by 5 bases, with 13 bases between them. DNA for the CDR3: TGTGCCAGTAGTATCGACCAGGGTCCGGAGACCCAGTACTTC. This sequence encodes CASSIDQGPETQYF.

The sample holds many counts of this clonotype. The J gene is TRBJ1-1, the V gene TRBV5-6; D call uncertain. Germline V gives CDR1 SGHDT, CDR2 YYEEEE. V was pared by 4 bases and J by 6 bases, with 16 bases between. The CDR3 has 14 amino acids. The CDR3: CASSRPPAEPEAFF. The CDR3 DNA sequence: TGTGCCAGCAGCCGCCCCCCCGCTGAACCTGAAGCTTTCTTT.

This clonotype was seen many times. The chain links TRBV2 to TRBJ2-1; possible D gene TRBD1, 6 bases. The CDR3 sequence is 14 residues long. The V end was cut by 9 bases, the J end by 8 bases, with 20 bases between. Germline V gives CDR1 SNHLY, CDR2 FYNNEI. The DNA of the CDR3 is TGTGCCAGTCTTCTCTTGTTACAGGGTCATGAGCAGTTCTTC. As protein: CASLLLLQGHEQFF.

This clonotype was detected a few times. The chain recombines TRBV6-5 with TRBJ2-7, with D uncertain. This CDR3 has 14 residues. Germline assignment: CDR1 MNHEY and CDR2 SVGAGI. Trimming pared 2 bases from V and 3 bases from J, leaving 11 bases between. The CDR3 DNA sequence: TGTGCCAGCAGTTACGGTGCAGGTAACTACGAGCAGTACTTC. Its protein product is CASSYGAGNYEQYF.

With respect to this clonotype: A much bigger clone sits one base away, suggesting this may be a read error. Written as DNA, the CDR3 is TGTGCCAGTAGTATGCAGACAGGGAATGAGCAGTTCTTC. Translation gives CASSMQTGNEQFF. The gene calls are TRBV19 and TRBJ2-1; the match to TRBD1 covers 7 bases. Germline V gene sequence: CDR1 LNHDA, CDR2 SQIVND (reference sequence). Trimming took 3 bases from V and 7 from J; bases not matched to a gene: 3. The CDR3 is 13 amino acids.

The chain carries TRBV10-3 and TRBJ1-6; a weak D match, TRBD1 (6 bases). Looked up from germline, CDR1 is ENHRY and CDR2 is SYGVKD. V was pared by 4 bases and J by 9 bases, with 13 bases between. This CDR3 region has 14 residues. CDR3 region: CAISGMGGGSPLHF. DNA for the CDR3: TGTGCCATCAGTGGAATGGGGGGCGGTTCACCCCTCCACTTT.

A remark on this clonotype: Since a much larger clone is just one base distant, this may be a read error. CDR3 in DNA: TGTGCCAGCAGCCCTTGGGACAGCAATCAGCCCCAGCATTTT. Its translation: CASSPWDSNQPQHF. This rearrangement joins TRBV7-9 to TRBJ1-5; D is perhaps TRBD1 (5 bases). Germline V CDR1 and CDR2: SEHNR, FQNEAQ (reference sequence). Trimming cost V 5 bases and J 1 base, with 9 bases left between them. This CDR3 contains 14 residues.

This clonotype was picked up many times. V usage is TRBV6-2 or TRBV6-3 and J usage is TRBJ2-5, with 8 bases identical to TRBD1. Germline-derived CDR1 and CDR2 are MNHEY and SVGEGT. V dropped 0 bases and J dropped 5; count of bases not matched to a gene: 2. The CDR3 has 14 amino acids. The CDR3 DNA sequence: TGTGCCAGCAGTTACTCTCGACAGGGGGAGACCCAGTACTTC. This codes for CASSYSRQGETQYF.

This clonotype was counted many times. This chain connects TRBV10-2 to TRBJ1-6, with 10 bases aligning to TRBD1. From germline, CDR1 is WSHSY and CDR2 SAAADI. CDR3 length: 13 residues. Losses at the gene ends were 7 bases for V and 11 bases for J; bases not matched to a gene: 5. CDR3 sequence reads: CASTRDRGAPLHF. As DNA, the CDR3 is TGCGCCAGCACCCGGGACAGGGGAGCACCCCTCCACTTT.

This clonotype was seen many times. Here the CDR3 reads CASSGTRRGETQYF. DNA of the CDR3: TGTGCCAGCAGTGGGACTAGACGGGGTGAGACCCAGTACTTC. The chain employs TRBV6-1 and TRBJ2-5; 7 positions match TRBD2. CDR1 is MNHNS and CDR2 is SASEGT in the germline V gene. Trimming removed 4 bases from V and 5 bases from J; junction bases left unmatched: 7. The CDR3 contains 14 residues.

This clonotype turned up a few times. The chain uses TRBV7-9 and TRBJ2-5; D perhaps matches TRBD2 (5 bases). Germline V gene data show CDR1 as SEHNR and CDR2 as FQNEAQ (reference sequence). The CDR3 runs 15 residues. Trimming removed 1 base at V and 5 bases at J, with 14 bases between. The CDR3 nucleotides read TGTGCCAGCAGCTTAGGGGCTAGCTTCGGCGAGACCCAGTACTTC. Translated: CASSLGASFGETQYF. Supplemented by reference TRBV7-9 and TRBJ2-5, the full variable domain reads DTGVSQNPRHKITKRGQNVTFRCDPISEHNRLYWYRQTLGQGPEFLTYFQNEAQLEKSRLLSDRFSAERPKGSFSTLEIQRTEQGDSAMYLCASSLGASFGETQYFGPGTRLLVL.

This clonotype has at least ten counts. CDR3: CASGDRAIPYEQYF. The CDR3 DNA sequence: TGTGCCAGCGGGGACAGGGCAATTCCCTACGAGCAGTACTTC. The chain recombines TRBV2 with TRBJ2-7, with 9 bases lining up with TRBD1. Germline loops: CDR1 SNHLY, CDR2 FYNNEI. After removal of 8 bases from V and 2 bases from J, the junction contained 7 bases not matched to a gene. The CDR3 length is 14 residues.

This clonotype appeared many times. V gene TRBV6-1 combines with J gene TRBJ1-6, with D unresolved. Germline V gene sequence: CDR1 MNHNS, CDR2 SASEGT. V dropped 1 base and J dropped 8 bases, with 9 bases sitting between them. There are 14 residues in the CDR3. CDR3: CASSEVWGDSPLHF. The DNA for the CDR3 is TGTGCCAGCAGTGAAGTGTGGGGAGATTCACCCCTCCACTTT.

This chain connects TRBV7-8 to TRBJ1-6; the D is unclear. The CDR3 consists of 13 residues. V was shortened by 2 bases and J by 10 bases, with 9 bases between the two germline ends. CDR1 is SGHVS and CDR2 is FQNEAQ in the germline V gene. The CDR3 region has the DNA TGTGCCAGCAGCTTACTGGAACGGTCACCCCTCCACTTT. This sequence encodes CASSLLERSPLHF.

About this clonotype itself: A much more abundant neighbour one base away suggests this may be a read error. The chain links TRBV24-1 to TRBJ2-3; D remains ambiguous. Looked up from germline, CDR1 is KGHDR and CDR2 is SFDVKD. The CDR3 is 14 amino acids. V lost 1 base, J lost 4 bases, and 8 bases lay in between. The CDR3 reads CATSDFGGPDTQYF. Here the CDR3 DNA reads TGTGCCACCAGTGATTTCGGCGGTCCAGATACGCAGTATTTT.

This clonotype was picked up many times. The gene calls are TRBV11-3 and TRBJ2-5; 8 bases match TRBD1. Trimming removed 6 bases from V and 4 bases from J; junction bases left unmatched: 4. The V gene's germline CDR1 is SGHNT and CDR2 YENEEA. The CDR3 runs to 13 residues. For the CDR3, the DNA is TGTGCCAGCAGAGCGACAGGGGCAGAGACCCAGTACTTC. It is translated as CASRATGAETQYF. The full variable domain, its missing parts supplied by reference TRBV11-3 and TRBJ2-5, is EAGVVQSPRYKIIEKKQPVAFWCNPISGHNTLYWYLQNLGQGPELLIRYENEEAVDDSQLPKDRFSAERLKGVDSTLKIQPAELGDSAVYLCASRATGAETQYFGPGTRLLVL.

At least ten counts were recorded for this clonotype. The chain employs TRBV28 and TRBJ1-5, with D tentatively TRBD1 (5 bases). Between the trimmed V and J ends, which lost 5 bases and 1 base, there was a span of 12 bases. CDR3 length equals 15 residues. Germline V CDR1 and CDR2: MDHEN, SYDVKM. CDR3 DNA: TGTGCCAGCAGTCCCCAGGGTGCCAGCAATCAGCCCCAGCATTTT. Translated, it gives CASSPQGASNQPQHF.